This TCR beta chain was obtained from a study of PD-L1 blockade in urothelial cancer. Study context: Twenty-five out of 29 patients were men whose urothelial cancer was bladder-origin. A median blood sample held approximately 140,000 T cells and more than 80,000 unique TCRs. Study-wide results and caveats: Below-median blood TCR clonality before treatment forecast better survival.

About this clone: As yet, its antigen is unknown.

Using immunoSEQ multiplex PCR, the repertoire was profiled, and TCRdb retains in-frame clones only, with some absent. The table records about 81,000 clones, around 81% of them present only once. Time point denoted: pretreatment peripheral blood. The TCR originated in a man in his forties or fifties with urothelial cancer. Sequenced material: PBMCs, taken around atezolizumab (anti-PD-L1) treatment.

The DNA of the CDR3 is TGTGCCAGTAGTAGACTAGCGGGACGCAATGAGCAGTTCTTC. This translates into CASSRLAGRNEQFF. The chain employs TRBV19 and TRBJ2-1; 11 bases are shared with TRBD2. The CDR3 is made up of 14 amino acids. CDR1 LNHDA and CDR2 SQIVND come from the germline V gene (reference sequence). J lost 6 bases, V lost 4 bases, and 2 bases had no gene match.